Listed below are T cell receptor beta chains from one sample, sequenced in a study of early T cells in non-severe SARS-CoV-2 infection. MiXCR, applied by TCRdb to the 5' RACE reads, yields one record per CDR3 protein. The table records fewer than 75,000 distinct CDR3 sequences, roughly a sixth of them present only once. The material sequenced was whole blood, taken at baseline. These receptors were obtained from an adult who was a healthcare worker with PCR-confirmed SARS-CoV-2 infection or an uninfected control (not recorded which). Both conserved end residues are part of each CDR3. Fields, in order: V gene, clone size, J gene, D gene, CDR3 protein, CDR3 DNA. D genes are given only for firm matches. A row's size may be missing; if present it is once, few, many or a size class.

>TRBV27|many|TRBJ2-3|TRBD2
CASSLTSGTADTQYF
TGTGCCAGCAGTTTGACTAGCGGGACAGCAGATACGCAGTATTTT
>TRBV18|NA|TRBJ1-1|NA
CASSPFGSRNTEAFF
TGTGCCAGCTCACCATTTGGGTCGAGGAACACTGAAGCTTTCTTT
>TRBV19|few|TRBJ1-5|NA
CASSIGGNQPQHF
TGTGCCAGTAGTATAGGGGGTAATCAGCCCCAGCATTTT
>TRBV18|NA|TRBJ2-4|NA
CASSPTPSSAKNIQYF
TGTGCCAGCTCACCAACCCCCTCTTCGGCCAAAAACATTCAGTACTTC
>TRBV20-1|NA|TRBJ2-2|NA
CSARSPGTDTGELFF
TGCAGTGCTAGATCTCCCGGGACGGACACCGGGGAGCTGTTTTTT
>TRBV5-6|NA|TRBJ2-6|NA
CASSLDLRGVTF
TGTGCCAGCAGCTTGGATCTGCGGGGAGTGACTTTC
>TRBV28|few|TRBJ2-1|TRBD1
CASSSAPGTGYNEQFF
TGTGCCAGCAGTTCGGCCCCCGGGACAGGGTACAATGAGCAGTTCTTC
>TRBV12-3/TRBV12-4|NA|TRBJ2-1|TRBD1
CASSFHIGQGANEQFF
TGTGCCAGCAGTTTTCATATTGGACAGGGGGCAAATGAGCAGTTCTTC
>TRBV5-5|many|TRBJ2-1|NA
CASSFGPANNEQFF
TGTGCCAGCAGCTTTGGGCCAGCTAACAATGAGCAGTTCTTC
>TRBV29-1|NA|TRBJ1-1|NA
CSAGEGLNTEAFF
TGCAGCGCTGGGGAGGGCCTCAACACTGAAGCTTTCTTT
>TRBV19|NA|TRBJ2-3|TRBD2
CASSKKGLAGDRDTQYF
TGTGCCAGTAGCAAGAAGGGACTAGCGGGAGATAGAGATACGCAGTATTTT
>TRBV24-1|few|TRBJ2-5|NA
CATSDLQGGRETQYF
TGTGCCACCAGTGATTTGCAAGGGGGGAGGGAGACCCAGTACTTC
>TRBV7-2|NA|TRBJ1-5|NA
CASSPGAAVNQPQHF
TGTGCCAGCAGCCCCGGAGCGGCAGTCAATCAGCCCCAGCATTTT
>TRBV29-1|many|TRBJ2-2|NA
CSVGAETGELFF
TGCAGCGTTGGGGCTGAGACCGGGGAGCTGTTTTTT
>TRBV11-3|many|TRBJ2-3|TRBD2
CASSLGTSGRTDTQYF
TGTGCCAGCAGCTTAGGGACTAGCGGCCGCACAGATACGCAGTATTTT
>TRBV20-1|few|TRBJ2-7|NA
CSASFDKGTYEQYF
TGCAGTGCTAGTTTCGACAAAGGAACCTACGAGCAGTACTTC
>TRBV19|NA|TRBJ2-2|NA
CASTYSTGELFF
TGTGCCAGTACCTACTCCACCGGGGAGCTGTTTTTT
>TRBV27|few|TRBJ2-1|TRBD2
CASSITSGWPGNEQFF
TGTGCCAGCAGTATTACTAGCGGATGGCCCGGGAATGAGCAGTTCTTC
>TRBV9|NA|TRBJ2-6|NA
CASSFDTGANVLTF
TGTGCCAGCAGCTTTGACACTGGGGCCAACGTCCTGACTTTC
>TRBV28|few|TRBJ2-7|TRBD1
CASSLGQGRYEQYF
TGTGCCAGCAGTCTGGGACAGGGACGCTACGAGCAGTACTTC
>TRBV4-3|NA|TRBJ1-6|NA
CASSWEPANNSPLHF
TGCGCCAGCAGCTGGGAGCCAGCAAATAATTCACCCCTCCACTTT
>TRBV3-1|NA|TRBJ2-3|NA
CASSQALGDTQYF
TGTGCCAGCAGCCAAGCTTTGGGAGATACGCAGTATTTT
>TRBV5-1|few|TRBJ2-7|TRBD1
CASSPDRVFGEQYF
TGCGCCAGCAGCCCGGACAGGGTCTTTGGCGAGCAGTACTTC
>TRBV3-1|NA|TRBJ2-7|NA
CASSQLNEQYF
TGTGCCAGCAGCCAATTGAACGAGCAGTACTTC
>TRBV2|many|TRBJ2-2|NA
CAKRAEWNTGELFF
TGTGCCAAAAGGGCAGAGTGGAACACCGGGGAGCTGTTTTTT
>TRBV11-2|NA|TRBJ1-2|NA
CASSRLRDRRNYGYTF
TGTGCCAGCAGCCGCTTGCGAGACAGGCGGAACTATGGCTACACCTTC
>TRBV19|NA|TRBJ2-3|TRBD2
CASSRTSGVQRGTDTQYF
TGTGCCAGTAGTCGGACTAGCGGGGTGCAACGAGGCACAGATACGCAGTATTTT
>TRBV6-5|few|TRBJ2-7|TRBD1
CASSRTTGTGLYEQYF
TGTGCCAGCAGCCGCACTACCGGGACAGGGTTGTACGAGCAGTACTTC
>TRBV27|NA|TRBJ2-7|TRBD1
CASSAKYRGPYEQYF
TGTGCCAGCAGTGCCAAATACAGGGGGCCCTACGAGCAGTACTTC
>TRBV6-6|NA|TRBJ2-1|NA
CASSTGAGSYNEQFF
TGTGCCAGCAGTACTGGGGCAGGAAGTTACAATGAGCAGTTCTTC
>TRBV20-1|few|TRBJ1-3|NA
CSARSGNTIYF
TGCAGTGCCAGAAGTGGAAACACCATATATTTT
>TRBV28|many|TRBJ1-2|NA
CASSLSGSRAGGYTF
TGTGCCAGCAGTTTATCGGGGTCGCGAGCAGGCGGCTACACCTTC
>TRBV7-2|NA|TRBJ1-2|TRBD1
CASSLLPGQTYYGYTF
TGTGCCAGCAGCCTACTTCCGGGACAGACTTACTATGGCTACACCTTC
>TRBV6-2/TRBV6-3|many|TRBJ1-2|TRBD1
CASSRTGTYGYTF
TGTGCCAGCAGTCGGACAGGGACCTATGGCTACACCTTC
>TRBV20-1|many|TRBJ1-4|NA
CSSLQSGGEKLFF
TGCAGTTCATTACAGTCCGGGGGGGAAAAACTGTTTTTT
>TRBV6-5|NA|TRBJ1-1|NA
CASSYSQGRAFF
TGTGCCAGCAGTTACTCACAGGGTAGGGCTTTCTTT
>TRBV5-1|NA|TRBJ2-5|NA
CAFDWGQQETQYF
TGCGCTTTTGACTGGGGGCAACAAGAGACCCAGTACTTC
>TRBV11-3|NA|TRBJ2-1|TRBD2
CASSRTSGEQFF
TGTGCCAGCAGCAGAACTAGCGGAGAGCAGTTCTTC
>TRBV2|few|TRBJ2-7|NA
CASRQTAGASDEQYF
TGTGCCAGCAGACAAACCGCGGGGGCTAGCGACGAGCAGTACTTC
>TRBV20-1|NA|TRBJ2-5|NA
CSARGGVETQYF
TGCAGTGCTAGGGGCGGGGTTGAGACCCAGTACTTC